These 18 T cell receptor beta chains originate from one sample sequenced in a study of T cell responses to AZD1222 COVID-19 vaccine. Profiled with immunoSEQ multiplex PCR; TCRdb holds only in-frame clones, not every one. The table lists 80,000 to 85,000 clones, approximately 90% of them singletons. The sample was peripheral blood, taken 28 days after the second AZD1222 dose. The receptors were gathered from an adult who received the AZD1222 COVID-19 vaccine.

The chain recombines TRBV5-4 with TRBJ2-5, with 7 bases lining up with TRBD1. Germline trimming cut 4 bases from V and 1 base from J; bases unmatched to any gene: 1. Germline CDR1 reads SGHNT; CDR2 reads YYREEE (reference sequence). The CDR3 has 13 amino acids. This chain's CDR3 is CASSRDSQETQYF. The CDR3 nucleotides are TGTGCCAGCAGCCGGGACAGCCAAGAGACCCAGTACTTC.

The chain carries TRBV28 and TRBJ2-7, with no clear D. CDR3 size: 15 residues. Germline CDR1 reads MDHEN; CDR2 reads SYDVKM. Deletions cut 4 bases from V and 1 base from J, with 14 bases between. The CDR3, as DNA: TGTGCCAGCAGTTCAGGAATAACTGATTCCTACGAGCAGTACTTC. This codes for CASSSGITDSYEQYF.

The chain is built from TRBV30 and TRBJ1-6; D is undetermined. The CDR3 runs 13 residues. Germline V gives CDR1 GTSNPN, CDR2 SVGIG (reference sequence). V lost 0 bases and J 7 bases, leaving 7 bases between the germline ends. CDR3 DNA: TGTGCCTGGAGTGTAAATCTGAATTCACCCCTCCACTTT. Its translation is CAWSVNLNSPLHF.

This clone was detected a few times. The chain has TRBV29-1 and TRBJ1-4; D ambiguous. Trimming shortened V by 6 bases and J by 8 bases, and 10 bases separated the two germline ends. Germline V lookup: CDR1 SQVTM, CDR2 ANQGSEA. The CDR3 runs 11 residues. Here the CDR3 reads CSVGEREKLFF. In nucleotides, the CDR3 is TGCAGCGTAGGCGAGCGAGAAAAACTGTTTTTT.

This chain joins TRBV18 and TRBJ2-7; D not resolved. Per the germline V gene, CDR1 is KGHSH and CDR2 is LQKENI. V shed 3 bases and J shed 6 bases, with 6 bases lying between them. This CDR3 contains 11 residues. CDR3 DNA: TGTGCCAGCTCACCTGGGTTCGAGCAGTACTTC. It is translated as CASSPGFEQYF.

V and J are TRBV6-5 and TRBJ2-1; D possibly corresponds to TRBD2 (5 bases). V lost 4 bases and J lost 10, with 11 bases in between. Germline V gene lookup returns CDR1 MNHEY and CDR2 SVGAGI. CDR3 size: 12 residues. The CDR3 sequence is CASSLLVREQFF. In nucleotides, the CDR3 is TGTGCCAGCAGTTTACTAGTCCGCGAGCAGTTCTTC.

The chain joins TRBV6-5 to TRBJ1-6; TRBD1 aligns across 8 bases. Germline assignment: CDR1 MNHEY and CDR2 SVGAGI. The CDR3 totals 14 residues. V shed 5 bases, J shed 7 bases, and the junction held 4 bases outside the gene matches. CDR3 sequence: CASSKGQENSPLHF. The CDR3 region has the DNA TGTGCCAGCAGTAAGGGACAGGAGAATTCACCCCTCCACTTT.

The chain carries TRBV6-6 and TRBJ1-5; maybe TRBD1 (5 bases). V was shortened by 7 bases and J by 1 base, with 17 bases between the two germline ends. The CDR3 loop spans 16 amino acids. Germline V gene data show CDR1 as MNHNY and CDR2 as SVGAGI (reference sequence). The CDR3 DNA follows: TGTGCCAGCATCCGGGGGGGGTTAAGAAGCAATCAGCCCCAGCATTTT. Amino acids: CASIRGGLRSNQPQHF.

The rearrangement uses TRBV30 and TRBJ2-1; 10 nucleotides agree with TRBD2. V lost 8 bases and J lost 0; bases outside the gene matches: 4. This CDR3 comprises 14 residues. CDR1 and CDR2 (germline): GTSNPN, SVGIG (reference sequence). CDR3 sequence reads: CARVAGGSYNEQFF. CDR3 bases: TGTGCCCGCGTAGCGGGGGGCTCCTACAATGAGCAGTTCTTC. Full variable domain (missing parts from reference TRBV30 and TRBJ2-1): SQTIHQWPATLVQPVGSPLSLECTVEGTSNPNLYWYRQAAGRGLQLLFYSVGIGQISSEVPQNLSASRPQDRQFILSSKKLLLSDSGFYLCARVAGGSYNEQFFGPGTRLTVL.

The chain carries TRBV7-6 and TRBJ2-2; D not certain. Trimming cost V 7 bases and J 2 bases, with 14 bases left between them. The CDR3 consists of 15 residues. Germline assignment: CDR1 SGHVS and CDR2 FNYEAQ. This CDR3 is CASKTTAFNTGELFF. The CDR3 DNA reads TGTGCCAGCAAAACGACGGCGTTTAACACCGGGGAGCTGTTTTTT.

J is TRBJ2-1 and V is TRBV4-1; no definite D call. Between the trimmed V and J ends, which lost 3 bases and 6 bases, there was a span of 12 bases. Germline CDR1 is MGHRA and CDR2 is YSYEKL. The CDR3 is made up of 14 amino acids. The CDR3 reads CASSHARAGNEQFF. For the CDR3, the DNA is TGCGCCAGCAGCCACGCACGGGCAGGCAATGAGCAGTTCTTC.

J is TRBJ2-7 and V is TRBV4-1, with TRBD1 identical over 7 bases. In germline, CDR1 is MGHRA, CDR2 YSYEKL. CDR3 length: 16 residues. V dropped 5 bases and J dropped 4; count of bases not matched to a gene: 14. CDR3 DNA sequence: TGCGCCAGCAGCGCAGACTTGGGACAGCTACAGTACGAGCAGTACTTC. Its protein is CASSADLGQLQYEQYF.

The chain is built from TRBV9 and TRBJ2-7, with 11 nucleotides matching TRBD2. CDR1 is SGDLS and CDR2 is YYNGEE in the germline V gene. Losses at the gene ends were 4 bases for V and 0 bases for J; bases not matched to a gene: 6. This CDR3 has 16 amino acids. CDR3 sequence: CASSTSGTSGSYEQYF. CDR3 DNA: TGTGCCAGCAGCACGTCCGGGACTAGCGGCTCCTACGAGCAGTACTTC.

The chain couples TRBV5-1 to TRBJ1-1; D is perhaps TRBD1 (5 bases). The CDR3 consists of 14 residues. With 4 bases removed from V and 4 bases from J, the gap between germline ends came to 14 bases. Germline V lookup: CDR1 SGHRS, CDR2 YFSETQ. Written as DNA, the CDR3 is TGCGCCAGCAGCGAGACAAGGGGTTCCACTGAAGCTTTCTTT. This translates into CASSETRGSTEAFF.

The chain is built from TRBV30 and TRBJ1-5, with D unclear. The germline V gene has CDR1 GTSNPN and CDR2 SVGIG (reference sequence). This CDR3 comprises 13 residues. V was shortened by 1 base and J by 0 bases, with 4 bases between the two germline ends. The CDR3 DNA follows: TGTGCCTGGAGTGCCAGTAGCAATCAGCCCCAGCATTTT. Its protein product is CAWSASSNQPQHF.

V gene TRBV2 combines with J gene TRBJ2-7; the match to TRBD2 covers 9 bases. J gave up 6 bases and V 6 bases, and 12 bases lay outside the gene matches. Germline CDR1 SNHLY, CDR2 FYNNEI. The CDR3 runs 15 residues. This CDR3 is CASRPSGNGAPEQYF. The CDR3 nucleotides read TGTGCCAGCAGGCCTAGCGGGAACGGGGCGCCCGAGCAGTACTTC.

The chain joins TRBV7-2 to TRBJ2-7, with 7 bases that match TRBD2. Germline trimming cut 1 base from V and 5 bases from J; bases unmatched to any gene: 5. This CDR3 is 14 amino acids long. Per the germline V gene, CDR1 is SGHTA and CDR2 is FQGNSA. In DNA form, the CDR3 reads TGTGCCAGCAGCTTAGATTTTGGGGGGGACGAGCAGTACTTC. Translating it yields CASSLDFGGDEQYF.

The CDR3: CASSPDSRRDYEQYF. For the CDR3, the DNA is TGTGCCAGCTCTCCGGACAGTAGGAGGGACTACGAGCAGTACTTC. This chain connects TRBV18 to TRBJ2-7; D assignment may be TRBD1 or TRBD2 (6 bases each). The germline CDR1 and CDR2 sequences are KGHSH and LQKENI. V shed 6 bases and J shed 3 bases, with 18 bases lying between them. The CDR3 is made up of 15 amino acids. Variable domain in full (rest from reference TRBV18 and TRBJ2-7): NAGVMQNPRHLVRRRGQEARLRCSPMKGHSHVYWYRQLPEEGLKFMVYLQKENIIDESGMPKERFSAEFPKEGPSILRIQQVVRGDSAAYFCASSPDSRRDYEQYFGPGTRLTVT.